This T cell receptor beta chain derives from a study of blood T cell repertoires in COVID-19. Study-level information: PBMCs, B-cell-depleted T cells, or T cells were the source of the cDNA or gDNA that made up the material.

The CDR3 length is 15 residues. Per germline, CDR1 SGHTA and CDR2 FQGNSA. Trimming took 2 bases from V and 9 from J; bases not matched to a gene: 10. The repertoire was sequenced with immunoSEQ multiplex PCR; TCRdb's copy has only in-frame clones and lacks some. The sample holds a few hundred thousand clones, around 90% seen once. Seattle patients were enrolled while actively infected and followed longitudinally. The source material was peripheral blood. The V and J genes are TRBV7-2 and TRBJ2-1, with 7 bases aligning to TRBD2. This clonotype was sampled from a woman in her sixties with COVID-19, enrolled during active disease. The CDR3 DNA follows: TGTGCCAGCAGCTTACGGAGCGGGGATGGAGGTGAGCAGTTCTTC. Translating gives CASSLRSGDGGEQFF.